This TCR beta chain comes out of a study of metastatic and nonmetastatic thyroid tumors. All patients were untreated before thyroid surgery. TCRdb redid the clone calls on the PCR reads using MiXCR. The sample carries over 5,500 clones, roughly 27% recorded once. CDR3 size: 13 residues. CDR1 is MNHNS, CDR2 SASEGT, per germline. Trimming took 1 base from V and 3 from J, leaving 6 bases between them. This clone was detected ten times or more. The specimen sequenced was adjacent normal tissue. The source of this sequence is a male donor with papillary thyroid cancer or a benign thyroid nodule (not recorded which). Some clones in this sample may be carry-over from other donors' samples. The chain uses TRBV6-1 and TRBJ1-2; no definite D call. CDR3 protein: CASSEVSYYGYTF. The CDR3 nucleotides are TGTGCCAGCAGTGAAGTCTCATACTATGGCTACACCTTC.